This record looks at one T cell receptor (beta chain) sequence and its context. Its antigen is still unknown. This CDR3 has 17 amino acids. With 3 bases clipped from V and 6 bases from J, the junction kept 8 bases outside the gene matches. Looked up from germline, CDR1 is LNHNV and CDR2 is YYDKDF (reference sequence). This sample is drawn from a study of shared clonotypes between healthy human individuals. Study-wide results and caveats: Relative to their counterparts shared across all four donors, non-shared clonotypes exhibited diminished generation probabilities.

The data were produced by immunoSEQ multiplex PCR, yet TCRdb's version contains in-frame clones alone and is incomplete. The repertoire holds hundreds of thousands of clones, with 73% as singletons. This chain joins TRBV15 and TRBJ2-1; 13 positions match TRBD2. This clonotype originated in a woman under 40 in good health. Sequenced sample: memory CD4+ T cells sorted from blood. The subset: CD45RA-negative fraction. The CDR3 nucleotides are TGTGCCACCAGCAGGGGAGGGACTAGCGGGAAGATCAATGAGCAGTTCTTC. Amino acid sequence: CATSRGGTSGKINEQFF.